This T cell receptor beta chain came from a study of shared clonotypes between healthy human individuals. About the research overall: The plates for each donor numbered three CD4 naive, three CD4 memory, two CD8 naive and one CD8 memory.

CD45RO-negative CD8 cells positively selected for CCR7 made up the naive population, which excluded terminally differentiated effector memory CD45RA+ cells. The donors, healthy adults who were HIV-negative, had experienced no recent acute infections or vaccinations. Once extracted for a subset, genomic DNA was divided evenly among several immunoSEQ plates. Some clones are missing from TCRdb's copy, which holds only in-frame ones; the method was immunoSEQ multiplex PCR. The data contain around 560,000 clones, roughly 96% of them seen just once; the ten biggest clones take up approximately 0.11%. Broader study findings: It was the few donors that limited the genetic and exposure-history diversity represented.

Remarks on this clone: What it binds is not known.

Sequencing input: naive CD8+ T cells sorted from blood. The sequence came from a woman between 25 and 40 years old in good health.

CDR3 loop: CASSPIPEGPTYEQYF. CDR3 in DNA: TGTGCCAGCAGCCCGATACCGGAGGGACCAACCTACGAGCAGTACTTC. This chain uses TRBV11-2 with TRBJ2-7, with D perhaps matching TRBD2 (6 bases). This CDR3 is built from 16 residues. V was clipped by 5 bases and J by 2 bases, with 19 bases between them. In germline, CDR1 is SGHAT, CDR2 FQNNGV.